The 5 T cell receptor beta chains listed next were all sequenced from one sample in a study of post-analysis software for immune sequencing data. Study-level findings and limits: There were five TRBV segments more frequent in patients than controls, and TRBV5-6, TRBV5-1 and TRBV20-1 were among them.

Unique-molecular-identifier-tagged TCR beta cDNA libraries were used. A single record per CDR3 protein comes from TCRdb applying MiXCR to the PCR reads. The table includes approximately 730,000 distinct CDR3 sequences, 30% detected once. What these receptors recognize is not known. Sequencing was carried out using blood. The receptor set was obtained from a girl under 18 with multiple sclerosis.

The chain links TRBV7-2 to TRBJ2-7, with TRBD2 matching over 9 bases. The V gene's germline CDR1 is SGHTA and CDR2 FQGNSA. The CDR3 spans 14 residues. The J segment lost 4 bases and the V segment lost 7 bases, leaving 8 bases of the junction unmatched. The CDR3 region has the DNA TGTGCCAGCACCGAACTGGGACTAGCTTACGAGCAGTACTTC. Translating it yields CASTELGLAYEQYF.

This chain uses TRBV2 with TRBJ1-5; a weak D match, TRBD1 (5 bases). With 8 bases removed from V and 0 bases from J, the gap between germline ends came to 20 bases. Germline V lookup: CDR1 SNHLY, CDR2 FYNNEI. This CDR3 is 17 amino acids long. The CDR3 DNA is TGTGCCAGCGCCCAGGGACGCCCCCTAAATAGCAATCAGCCCCAGCATTTT. Protein: CASAQGRPLNSNQPQHF.

The table lists this clonotype with a few counts. The rearrangement links TRBV20-1 to TRBJ2-3, with 9 bases identical to TRBD2. Germline values: CDR1 DFQATT, CDR2 SNEGSKA (reference sequence). The CDR3 covers 16 residues. With 2 bases clipped from V and 1 base from J, the junction kept 7 bases outside the gene matches. The CDR3 nucleotides are TGCAGTGCTAGACCCCTTAGCGGGGGAGGCACAGATACGCAGTATTTT. This encodes CSARPLSGGGTDTQYF.

The V call is TRBV29-1, the J call TRBJ2-7, with D possibly matching TRBD2 (6 bases). The CDR3 runs 14 residues. The germline V gene encodes CDR1 SQVTM and CDR2 ANQGSEA. Deletions cut 0 bases from V and 2 bases from J, with 11 bases between. The CDR3 coding sequence is TGCAGCGTTGAAGAGACGGGAGTAACCTACGAGCAGTACTTC. It translates to CSVEETGVTYEQYF.

This clonotype came up a few times. The V call is TRBV20-1, the J call TRBJ2-3, with 8 bases aligning to TRBD1. V lost 1 base, J lost 6 bases, and 6 bases stayed unmatched. Germline V CDR1 and CDR2: DFQATT, SNEGSKA (reference sequence). The CDR3 consists of 14 residues. The CDR3 spells CSARGTGWTDTQYF. Here the CDR3 DNA reads TGCAGTGCTAGAGGGACAGGGTGGACCGATACGCAGTATTTT.